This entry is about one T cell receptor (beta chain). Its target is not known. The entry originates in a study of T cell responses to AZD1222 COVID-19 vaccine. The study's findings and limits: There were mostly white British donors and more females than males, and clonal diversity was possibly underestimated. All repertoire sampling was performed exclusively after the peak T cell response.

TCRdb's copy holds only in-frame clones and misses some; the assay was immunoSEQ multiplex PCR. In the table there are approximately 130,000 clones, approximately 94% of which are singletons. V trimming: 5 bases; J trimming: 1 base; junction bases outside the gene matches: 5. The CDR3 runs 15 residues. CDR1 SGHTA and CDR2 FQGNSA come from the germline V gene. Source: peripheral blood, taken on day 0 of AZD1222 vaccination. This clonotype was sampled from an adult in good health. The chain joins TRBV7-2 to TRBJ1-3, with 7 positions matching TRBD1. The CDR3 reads CASSPTGRSGNTIYF. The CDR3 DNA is TGTGCCAGCAGCCCGACAGGGCGATCTGGAAACACCATATATTTT.